Below, one TCR beta chain is given with its context. Antigen specificity is unknown. The CDR3 is 14 residues long. V was pared by 8 bases and J by 3 bases, with 6 bases of the junction left unmatched. From germline, CDR1 is MDHEN and CDR2 SYDVKM. The sample is drawn from a study of cytomegalovirus exposure and HLA in healthy donors. The PCR made use of 60 Vbeta and 13 Jbeta primers. Only in-frame clones appear in the TCRdb table, and some are missing; sequencing was by immunoSEQ multiplex PCR. Among over 100,000 clones listed, 79% were seen once. Study-wide results and caveats: A later examination showed that TCR association rates differed by HLA locus, with DRB1 most and HLA-C fewest. Later, an analysis showed that TCR beta chains associated with HLA were more clonally expanded than others that were equally common. Earlier analysis yielded a pattern in which most TCR beta V segments were productive about 90% or about 30% of the time. There were a few CMV-associated chains whose specificity for CMV antigens was confirmed in vitro.

J is TRBJ2-1 and V is TRBV28, with 8 bases aligning to TRBD2. This clonotype originated in a woman aged 18 to 35 in good health and CMV-seropositive. Sequencing used PBMCs. In nucleotides, the CDR3 is TGTGCCAGCCGAGCGGGAGCAGACTACAATGAGCAGTTCTTC. This translates into CASRAGADYNEQFF.